This TCR beta chain was profiled in a study of a mutant IDH1 vaccine in newly diagnosed glioma. Study as a whole: Treated patients, approximately 62% male and around 40% female, averaged 40.4 years of age.

Profiled with immunoSEQ multiplex PCR; TCRdb holds only in-frame clones, not every one. The table shows about 56,000 clones, with approximately 87% occurring only once. Regarding time point: week 35, safety follow-up. Vaccination comprised doses that each held 300 ug of mutant IDH1 20-mer peptide, plus topical imiquimod. For this clone: No antigen is known for it.

The germline V and J ends were trimmed by 2 bases and 0 bases, with 11 bases remaining between them. The CDR3 contains 15 residues. Germline V gives CDR1 MNHEY, CDR2 SVGAGI. The V gene is TRBV6-5, the J gene TRBJ2-7, with D unresolved. This receptor was identified in a man aged 40-49 years with glioma. The sample was PBMCs, taken from a glioma patient whose treatment included an IDH1 peptide vaccine. The CDR3 protein is CASSYALGSSYEQYF. CDR3 sequence (DNA): TGTGCCAGCAGTTACGCCCTCGGCAGCTCCTACGAGCAGTACTTC.